This is a list of T cell receptor beta chains from one sample in a study of chemoradiotherapy in HPV16-positive cancers. Sequencing used immunoSEQ multiplex PCR; TCRdb keeps in-frame clones, though not all of them. The data contain roughly 3,000 clones, 90% to 95% of them singletons. The sample consisted of blood, taken from a patient who underwent chemoradiotherapy. The receptors were sampled from a human donor with HPV-associated anogenital cancer. The CDR3 runs from the conserved cysteine through the conserved F or W. Fields, in order: J gene, V gene, CDR3 protein.

j_gene: TRBJ1-2; v_gene: TRBV18; CDR3aa: CASSPSTAPGYTF
j_gene: TRBJ1-2; v_gene: TRBV2; CDR3aa: CASSRSAANYGYTF
j_gene: TRBJ1-1; v_gene: TRBV28; CDR3aa: CASSSAGTGETEAFF
j_gene: TRBJ2-5; v_gene: TRBV7-7; CDR3aa: CASSLAGGSQRETQYF
j_gene: TRBJ2-7; v_gene: TRBV7-8; CDR3aa: CASSLKGTSASYEQYF
j_gene: TRBJ1-5; v_gene: TRBV5-6; CDR3aa: CASSLAGGGNQPQHF
j_gene: TRBJ2-7; v_gene: TRBV5-5; CDR3aa: CASSSTDRASYEQYF
j_gene: TRBJ2-7; v_gene: TRBV20-1; CDR3aa: CSAWDGGKQYF
j_gene: TRBJ2-1; v_gene: TRBV7-9; CDR3aa: CASTYSGGYNEQFF
j_gene: TRBJ2-2; v_gene: TRBV9; CDR3aa: CASSVAADTGELFF
j_gene: TRBJ2-7; v_gene: TRBV27; CDR3aa: CASSLPTSGEGEQYF
j_gene: TRBJ2-1; v_gene: TRBV10-3; CDR3aa: CAITDRGGRNEQFF
j_gene: TRBJ2-7; v_gene: TRBV9; CDR3aa: CASSVGSQSNEQYF
j_gene: TRBJ1-1; v_gene: TRBV9; CDR3aa: CASSVAPTGRNTEAFF
j_gene: TRBJ1-1; v_gene: TRBV7-3; CDR3aa: CASSNAGVGTEAFF
j_gene: TRBJ2-2; v_gene: TRBV7-2; CDR3aa: CASSQTGLTGELFF
j_gene: TRBJ1-1; v_gene: TRBV11-3; CDR3aa: CASSSTGGGTEAFF
j_gene: TRBJ2-7; v_gene: TRBV7-9; CDR3aa: CASSRDRGNQYEQYF
j_gene: TRBJ2-5; v_gene: TRBV2; CDR3aa: CASSVLPGPETQYF
j_gene: TRBJ1-1; v_gene: TRBV5-1; CDR3aa: CASSSGTGGTEAFF
j_gene: TRBJ2-4; v_gene: TRBV5-8; CDR3aa: CASVGGGGNIQYF
j_gene: TRBJ2-2; v_gene: TRBV27; CDR3aa: CASRRTSGSRAGELFF
j_gene: TRBJ1-6; v_gene: TRBV5-4; CDR3aa: CASSFVGYNSPLHF
j_gene: TRBJ2-2; v_gene: TRBV7-2; CDR3aa: CASSFLAIRNTGELFF
j_gene: TRBJ1-5; v_gene: TRBV7-9; CDR3aa: CASSLGIKPQHF
j_gene: TRBJ1-3; v_gene: TRBV19; CDR3aa: CASSNLPSGNTIYF
j_gene: TRBJ2-6; v_gene: TRBV18; CDR3aa: CASSQPGQDVSGANVLTF
j_gene: TRBJ1-6; v_gene: TRBV6-5; CDR3aa: CASTAGRAQNSPLHF
j_gene: TRBJ2-3; v_gene: TRBV5-4; CDR3aa: CASSLAGGRAGDTQYF
j_gene: TRBJ2-3; v_gene: TRBV11-3; CDR3aa: CASSLAGNPDTQYF
j_gene: TRBJ2-5; v_gene: TRBV7-9; CDR3aa: CASSPRETQYF
j_gene: TRBJ2-2; v_gene: TRBV7-6; CDR3aa: CASSPQGARNTGELFF
j_gene: TRBJ2-1; v_gene: TRBV11-3; CDR3aa: CASSPSDPRSYNEQFF
j_gene: TRBJ2-7; v_gene: TRBV11-2; CDR3aa: CASSHPARASYEQYF
j_gene: TRBJ1-2; v_gene: TRBV5-1; CDR3aa: CASSLEPRAGNYGYTF
j_gene: TRBJ1-2; v_gene: TRBV7-2; CDR3aa: CASSLEQLNYGYTF
j_gene: -; v_gene: TRBV7-6; CDR3aa: CASSLAGDSTYEQYF
j_gene: TRBJ1-1; v_gene: TRBV5-1; CDR3aa: CASSLLGQDTEAFF
j_gene: TRBJ1-5; v_gene: TRBV6-5; CDR3aa: CASRGGVYQPQHF
j_gene: TRBJ1-1; v_gene: TRBV9; CDR3aa: CASSPSQSAEAFF
j_gene: TRBJ1-4; v_gene: TRBV6-5; CDR3aa: CASSPGVSNEKLFF
j_gene: TRBJ2-3; v_gene: TRBV7-2; CDR3aa: CASSLVNLAGGGTDTQYF
j_gene: TRBJ2-5; v_gene: TRBV5-1; CDR3aa: CASSRDRGGETQYF
j_gene: TRBJ2-3; v_gene: TRBV10-3; CDR3aa: CAISEKGTSGRLTDTQYF
j_gene: TRBJ1-5; v_gene: TRBV9; CDR3aa: CASSGGTVNQPQHF
j_gene: TRBJ1-6; v_gene: TRBV6-5; CDR3aa: CASSYYARGTNSPLHF
j_gene: TRBJ2-1; v_gene: TRBV15; CDR3aa: CATSRDGINEQFF
j_gene: TRBJ2-7; v_gene: TRBV5-1; CDR3aa: CASSFNTLSYEQYF
j_gene: TRBJ2-7; v_gene: TRBV11-3; CDR3aa: CASNQGQRYEQYF
j_gene: TRBJ1-2; v_gene: TRBV28; CDR3aa: CASSSNFDRNGYTF
j_gene: TRBJ2-3; v_gene: TRBV2; CDR3aa: CASKDGTDTQYF
j_gene: TRBJ2-7; v_gene: TRBV10-1; CDR3aa: CASSTGDLDEQYF
j_gene: TRBJ2-7; v_gene: TRBV21-1; CDR3aa: CASSKGGTLSSYEQYF
j_gene: TRBJ1-1; v_gene: TRBV7-2; CDR3aa: CASSLGMNTEAFF
j_gene: TRBJ1-1; v_gene: TRBV7-9; CDR3aa: CASSFPGILNTEAFF